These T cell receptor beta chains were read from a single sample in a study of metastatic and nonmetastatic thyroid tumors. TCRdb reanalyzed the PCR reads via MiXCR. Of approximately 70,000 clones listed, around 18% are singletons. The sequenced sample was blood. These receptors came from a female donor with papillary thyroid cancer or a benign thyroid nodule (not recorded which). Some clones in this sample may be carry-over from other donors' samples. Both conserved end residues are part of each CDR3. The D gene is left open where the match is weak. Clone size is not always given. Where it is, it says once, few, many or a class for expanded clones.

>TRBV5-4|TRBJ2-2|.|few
CASSLESYTGELLF
TGTGCCAGCAGCTTGGAGTCCTACACCGGGGAGCTGCTTTTT
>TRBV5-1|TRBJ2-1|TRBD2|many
CASSLVAGGYNEQFF
TGCGCCAGCAGCTTGGTAGCGGGAGGCTACAATGAGCAGTTCTTC
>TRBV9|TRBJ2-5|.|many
CASSDGRGETQYF
TGTGCCAGCAGCGACGGTAGGGGTGAGACCCAGTACTTC
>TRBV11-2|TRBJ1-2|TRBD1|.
CASSLDRGQSYGYTF
TGTGCCAGCAGCTTAGATCGGGGACAGTCCTATGGCTACACCTTC
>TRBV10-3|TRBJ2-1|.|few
CAIRNKGRDNEQFF
TGTGCCATCAGAAACAAGGGAAGAGACAATGAGCAGTTCTTC
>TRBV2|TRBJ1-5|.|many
CASSHREVVSNQPQHF
TGTGCCAGCAGCCACAGGGAGGTGGTGAGCAATCAGCCCCAGCATTTT
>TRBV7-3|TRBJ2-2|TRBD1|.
CASSTYRGQGTGELFF
TGTGCCAGCAGCACCTACAGGGGGCAAGGCACCGGGGAGCTGTTTTTT
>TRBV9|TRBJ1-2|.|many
CASSYHLNYGYTF
TGTGCCAGCAGCTATCACCTTAACTATGGCTACACCTTC
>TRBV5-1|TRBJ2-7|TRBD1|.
CASSLDGDRGSHEQYF
TGCGCCAGCAGCTTGGATGGGGACAGGGGGTCCCACGAGCAGTACTTC
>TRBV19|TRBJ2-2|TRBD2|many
CASSTRDGLAGAGTGELFF
TGTGCCAGTAGTACTCGAGACGGGCTAGCGGGAGCGGGCACCGGGGAGCTGTTTTTT
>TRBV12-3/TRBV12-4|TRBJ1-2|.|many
CASSSGHNYGYTF
TGTGCCAGCAGTTCCGGCCACAACTATGGCTACACCTTC
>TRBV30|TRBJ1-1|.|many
CAWRGMGMNTEAFF
TGTGCCTGGAGAGGGATGGGAATGAACACTGAAGCTTTCTTT
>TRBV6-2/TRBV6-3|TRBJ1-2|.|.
CASSRPTGARASHGYTF
TGTGCCAGCAGCCGCCCGACAGGAGCCAGGGCGTCCCATGGCTACACCTTC
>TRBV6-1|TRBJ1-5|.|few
CASTYHGDNQPQHF
TGTGCCAGCACCTACCACGGAGACAATCAGCCCCAGCATTTT
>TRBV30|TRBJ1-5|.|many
CAWSVGGYQPQHF
TGTGCCTGGAGTGTAGGTGGGTATCAGCCCCAGCATTTT
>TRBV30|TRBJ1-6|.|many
CAWTGQDSPLHF
TGTGCCTGGACGGGGCAGGATTCACCCCTCCACTTT
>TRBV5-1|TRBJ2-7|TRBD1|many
CASSSSSTGYEQYF
TGCGCCAGCAGCTCCTCCTCGACAGGGTACGAGCAGTACTTC
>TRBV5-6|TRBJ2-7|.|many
CASSPTVITAYEQYF
TGTGCCAGCAGCCCTACAGTCATCACCGCCTACGAGCAGTACTTC
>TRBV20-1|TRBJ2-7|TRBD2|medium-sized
CSADMTSGSEQYF
TGCAGTGCTGACATGACTAGCGGGAGCGAGCAGTACTTC
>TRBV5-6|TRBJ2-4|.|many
CASSLVPGDIQYF
TGTGCCAGCAGCTTGGTCCCGGGGGACATTCAGTACTTC
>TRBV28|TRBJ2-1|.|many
CASTGATYNEQFF
TGTGCCAGCACAGGGGCTACCTACAATGAGCAGTTCTTC
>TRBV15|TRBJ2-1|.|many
CATSRGLGGNEQFF
TGTGCCACCAGCAGAGGACTTGGGGGTAATGAGCAGTTCTTC
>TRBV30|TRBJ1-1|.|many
CAWSVGPDTEAFF
TGTGCCTGGAGTGTAGGTCCGGACACTGAAGCTTTCTTT
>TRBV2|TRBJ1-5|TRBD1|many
CASSRAGGGNQPQHF
TGTGCCAGCAGTAGGGCAGGGGGCGGCAATCAGCCCCAGCATTTT
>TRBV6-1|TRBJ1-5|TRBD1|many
CASSLGTGIGQPQHF
TGTGCCAGCAGTCTTGGGACAGGGATAGGACAGCCCCAGCATTTT
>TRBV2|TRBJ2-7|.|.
CASSGAGFEQYF
TGTGCCAGCAGTGGGGCGGGGTTTGAGCAGTACTTC
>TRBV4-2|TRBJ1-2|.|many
CASSQDEWGNYGYTF
TGTGCCAGCAGCCAAGATGAGTGGGGGAACTATGGCTACACCTTC
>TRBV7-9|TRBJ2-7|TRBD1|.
CASSATGMSSYEQYF
TGTGCCAGTAGCGCGACAGGGATGAGCTCCTACGAGCAGTACTTC
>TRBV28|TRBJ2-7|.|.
CASTLGPSEQYF
TGTGCCAGCACCCTAGGGCCAAGCGAGCAGTACTTC
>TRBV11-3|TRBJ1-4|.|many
CASSLDIAGLREKLFF
TGTGCCAGCAGCTTAGATATAGCAGGTCTTCGCGAAAAACTGTTTTTT
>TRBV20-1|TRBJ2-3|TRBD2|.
CSAKVVAGLGTDTQYF
TGCAGTGCCAAGGTGGTAGCGGGATTGGGCACAGATACGCAGTATTTT
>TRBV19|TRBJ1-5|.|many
CASSTGRKLNSNQPQHF
TGTGCCAGTAGCACGGGACGGAAACTCAATAGCAATCAGCCCCAGCATTTT
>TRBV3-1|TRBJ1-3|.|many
CASSQSGKTGNTIYF
TGTGCCAGCAGCCAGAGCGGAAAGACTGGAAACACCATATATTTT
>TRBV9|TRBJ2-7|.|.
CASSAPGSYEQYF
TGTGCCAGCAGCGCCCCGGGATCCTACGAGCAGTACTTC
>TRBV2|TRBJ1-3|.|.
CASKGTYSGNTIYF
TGTGCCAGCAAGGGGACCTACTCTGGAAACACCATATATTTT
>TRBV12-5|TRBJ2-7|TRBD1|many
CASGLVTGTAFSSYEQYF
TGTGCTAGTGGTTTGGTAACCGGGACAGCCTTTTCCTCCTACGAGCAGTACTTC
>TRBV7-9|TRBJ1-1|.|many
CASSLTREVTEAFF
TGTGCCAGCAGCTTAACGAGGGAAGTGACTGAAGCTTTCTTT
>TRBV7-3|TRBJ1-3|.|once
CASSLSGGFGNTIYF
TGTGCCAGCAGCTTATCAGGAGGGTTCGGAAACACCATATATTTT
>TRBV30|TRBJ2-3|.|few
CAWSVTGADTQYF
TGTGCCTGGAGTGTAACGGGAGCAGATACGCAGTATTTT
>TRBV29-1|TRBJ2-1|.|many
CSVDAAGVANEQFF
TGCAGCGTTGATGCCGCGGGTGTAGCCAATGAGCAGTTCTTC
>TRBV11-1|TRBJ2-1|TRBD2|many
CASSLTSGRPNYNEQFF
TGTGCCAGCAGCCTGACTAGCGGGAGGCCAAATTACAATGAGCAGTTCTTC
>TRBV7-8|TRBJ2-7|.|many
CASSPYRSIAYEQYF
TGTGCCAGCAGTCCTTACAGGTCTATCGCCTACGAGCAGTACTTC